A single sample gave rise to the 25 T cell receptor beta chains below, sequenced in a study of control samples from healthy donors and cancer patients. TCRdb's table, derived via immunoSEQ multiplex PCR, lists solely in-frame clones and lacks some. The top ten hold about 9.3% of the sample, which has some 160,000 clones, 94% seen once. Material: blood. These receptors originate from a woman between 40 and 55 years old in good health.

The chain carries TRBV19 and TRBJ1-6; no firm D call. V was clipped by 6 bases and J by 6 bases, with 12 bases between them. The CDR3 consists of 14 residues. The germline V gene encodes CDR1 LNHDA and CDR2 SQIVND (reference sequence). This CDR3 is CASRVGESNSPLHF. Written as DNA, the CDR3 is TGTGCCAGTAGGGTCGGGGAATCTAATTCACCCCTCCACTTT.

This clone was recorded only once. V is TRBV19 and J is TRBJ1-1; unclear D gene. V lost 7 bases and J 0 bases, leaving 12 bases between the germline ends. CDR1 LNHDA and CDR2 SQIVND come from the germline V gene (reference sequence). The CDR3 runs 14 residues. CDR3 in DNA: TGTGCCAGTAAAGCAGGTTCTATGAACACTGAAGCTTTCTTT. Its translation is CASKAGSMNTEAFF.

The chain joins TRBV6-2 or TRBV6-3 to TRBJ2-7; D remains ambiguous. This CDR3 has 12 amino acids. Germline V gene lookup returns CDR1 MNHEY and CDR2 SVGEGT. V lost 5 bases to trimming and J lost 0 bases, with 5 bases between them. DNA of the CDR3: TGTGCCAGCAGTCAATACTCCTACGAGCAGTACTTC. Amino acids: CASSQYSYEQYF.

V gene TRBV28 combines with J gene TRBJ2-1; D may be TRBD2 (6 bases). V lost 6 bases to trimming and J lost 0 bases, with 15 bases between them. The CDR3 length is 16 residues. Germline loops: CDR1 MDHEN, CDR2 SYDVKM. The CDR3 sequence: CASRPGGASSYNEQFF. The CDR3 bases are TGTGCCAGCAGACCCGGCGGGGCTAGCTCCTACAATGAGCAGTTCTTC.

The CDR3 reads CASSFMTGGSYEQYF. CDR3 DNA sequence: TGTGCCAGCAGTTTCATGACAGGGGGCTCCTACGAGCAGTACTTC. The genes are TRBV28 and TRBJ2-7; 9 bases line up with TRBD1. Germline V gives CDR1 MDHEN, CDR2 SYDVKM. This CDR3 region has 15 residues. V trimming: 3 bases; J trimming: 0 bases; junction bases outside the gene matches: 3.

The chain joins TRBV30 to TRBJ1-4; D possibly corresponds to TRBD1 (6 bases). The V end was cut by 4 bases, the J end by 4 bases, with 19 bases between. Per the germline V gene, CDR1 is GTSNPN and CDR2 is SVGIG (reference sequence). The CDR3 is 16 amino acids. CDR3: CAWTLPKGVLNEKLFF. The CDR3 nucleotides are TGTGCCTGGACGCTGCCGAAGGGGGTTCTTAATGAAAAACTGTTTTTT.

V is TRBV19 and J is TRBJ1-4; TRBD1 is a possible D gene (5 bases). CDR3 length equals 15 residues. V lost 6 bases, J lost 0 bases, and 11 bases lay in between. From germline, CDR1 is LNHDA and CDR2 SQIVND (reference sequence). CDR3 loop: CASSQGPATNEKLFF. In DNA form, the CDR3 reads TGTGCCAGTAGCCAGGGACCAGCAACTAATGAAAAACTGTTTTTT.

This chain links TRBV12-5 with TRBJ1-1; D is uncertain. Between the trimmed V and J ends, which lost 4 bases and 2 bases, there was a span of 8 bases. Per germline, CDR1 LGHNT and CDR2 FRNRAP. The CDR3 has 13 amino acids. The chain's CDR3 is CASGSQGNTEAFF. The CDR3 nucleotides are TGTGCTAGTGGTTCTCAAGGAAACACTGAAGCTTTCTTT.

The rearrangement uses TRBV7-9 and TRBJ1-2; possibly TRBD1 for D (6 bases). The CDR3 has 13 residues. The germline V gene encodes CDR1 SEHNR and CDR2 FQNEAQ (reference sequence). The germline V and J ends were trimmed by 8 bases and 0 bases, with 10 bases remaining between them. CDR3 nucleotides: TGTGCCAGCGGGGGCCGAGCTAACTATGGCTACACCTTC. Its protein is CASGGRANYGYTF.

The chain joins TRBV4-3 to TRBJ1-3; the D gene is possibly TRBD1 (5 bases). V lost 4 bases and J lost 4, with 14 bases in between. The CDR3 loop spans 15 amino acids. CDR1 and CDR2 (germline): LGHNA, YSLEER. In DNA form, the CDR3 reads TGCGCCAGCAGCCGAAAGCGGGGGGGAGGAAACACCATATATTTT. Translation: CASSRKRGGGNTIYF.

This chain connects TRBV30 to TRBJ2-3; D not certain. Trimming took 0 bases from V and 6 from J, leaving 10 bases between them. The V gene's germline CDR1 is GTSNPN and CDR2 SVGIG (reference sequence). The CDR3 is 13 residues long. CDR3 in amino acids: CAWSVHGVDTQYF. The CDR3 bases are TGTGCCTGGAGTGTACATGGGGTGGATACGCAGTATTTT.

This clone appeared a few times. This chain links TRBV30 with TRBJ2-7; weak D call: TRBD1 (6 bases). Germline CDR1 GTSNPN, CDR2 SVGIG (reference sequence). The CDR3 is 11 amino acids. Trimming shortened V by 3 bases and J by 9 bases, and 12 bases separated the two germline ends. DNA of the CDR3: TGTGCCTGGAGCACAGGGAAGGCGCAGTACTTC. This codes for CAWSTGKAQYF. Drawing the rest from reference TRBV30 and TRBJ2-7, the complete variable domain is SQTIHQWPATLVQPVGSPLSLECTVEGTSNPNLYWYRQAAGRGLQLLFYSVGIGQISSEVPQNLSASRPQDRQFILSSKKLLLSDSGFYLCAWSTGKAQYFGPGTRLTVT.

The chain uses TRBV19 and TRBJ1-2, with TRBD1 matching over 8 bases. The CDR3 loop spans 14 amino acids. Germline values: CDR1 LNHDA, CDR2 SQIVND (reference sequence). J gave up 4 bases and V 2 bases, and 3 bases lay outside the gene matches. The CDR3 reads CASSIQTGAYGYTF. The CDR3, as DNA: TGTGCCAGTAGTATACAGACAGGGGCCTATGGCTACACCTTC.

The CDR3 nucleotides read TGTGCCAGCAGTTCAGGGACTCCGAGGGAAGCTTTCTTT. Protein sequence: CASSSGTPREAFF. V gene TRBV7-3 combines with J gene TRBJ1-1; TRBD1 might be the D (5 bases). The CDR3 sequence is 13 residues long. Trimming shortened V by 6 bases and J by 8 bases, and 16 bases separated the two germline ends. Germline lookup yields CDR1 SGHTA and CDR2 FQGTGA.

The chain is built from TRBV4-2 and TRBJ1-5; D call uncertain. Trimming cost V 0 bases and J 6 bases, with 12 bases left between them. The CDR3 is made up of 15 amino acids. CDR1 and CDR2 from the germline V gene are LGHNA and YNFKEQ. CDR3 bases: TGTGCCAGCAGCCAAGATCGGGTAGGGCTTCAGCCCCAGCATTTT. Residues: CASSQDRVGLQPQHF.

The CDR3 spells CASSDWGGANTGELFF. In DNA, the CDR3 is TGTGCCAGTAGCGACTGGGGCGGGGCGAACACCGGGGAGCTGTTTTTT. The rearrangement uses TRBV19 and TRBJ2-2; tentatively, D is TRBD2 (6 bases). The length of the CDR3 is 16 residues. V was pared by 6 bases and J by 0 bases, with 14 bases between. The germline CDR1 and CDR2 sequences are LNHDA and SQIVND (reference sequence).

This chain connects TRBV12-5 to TRBJ1-1; D might be TRBD1 (5 bases). The CDR3 loop spans 14 amino acids. V lost 1 base and J lost 1, with 7 bases in between. Germline V lookup: CDR1 LGHNT, CDR2 FRNRAP. The DNA of the CDR3 is TGTGCTAGTGGTTTGGCAGGGCAGAACACTGAAGCTTTCTTT. Amino acids: CASGLAGQNTEAFF.

The chain recombines TRBV4-2 with TRBJ2-1; tentatively, D is TRBD1 (5 bases). Deletions cut 0 bases from V and 11 bases from J, with 8 bases between. The CDR3 runs 12 residues. Germline V gives CDR1 LGHNA, CDR2 YNFKEQ. The CDR3 sequence: CASSQDRAQQFF. As DNA, the CDR3 is TGTGCCAGCAGCCAAGACAGGGCCCAGCAGTTCTTC.

In DNA, the CDR3 is TGTGCCTGGAGTGGGGGACAGGGGGCCTGGGAGCTGTTTTTT. Amino acid sequence: CAWSGGQGAWELFF. The rearrangement joins TRBV30 to TRBJ2-2; TRBD1 agrees at 12 bases. This CDR3 comprises 14 residues. CDR1 and CDR2 from the germline V gene are GTSNPN and SVGIG (reference sequence). J gave up 9 bases and V 1 base, and 3 bases lay outside the gene matches.

This clone came up once. The rearrangement joins TRBV4-1 to TRBJ1-2; TRBD1 matches at 7 bases. The J segment lost 3 bases and the V segment lost 1 base, leaving 8 bases of the junction unmatched. The CDR3 spans 16 residues. CDR1 and CDR2 (germline): MGHRA, YSYEKL. The CDR3 bases are TGCGCCAGCAGCCAAGCCCCTGAGACAGGGTACTATGGCTACACCTTC. This encodes CASSQAPETGYYGYTF.

CDR3 protein: CASSGTPMNNEQFF. The CDR3 nucleotides are TGTGCCAGCAGTGGGACTCCGATGAACAATGAGCAGTTCTTC. The chain uses TRBV27 and TRBJ2-1; D is possibly TRBD2 (6 bases). The CDR3 totals 14 residues. Germline values: CDR1 MNHEY, CDR2 SMNVEV (reference sequence). Trimming left V 5 bases short and J 5 bases short, with 13 bases between.

This clone was seen once. V usage is TRBV7-9 and J usage is TRBJ2-2; D not resolved. Germline V gene data show CDR1 as SEHNR and CDR2 as FQNEAQ (reference sequence). The V end was cut by 9 bases, the J end by 2 bases, with 4 bases between. CDR3 size: 11 residues. CDR3 loop: CASKNTGELFF. Written as DNA, the CDR3 is TGTGCCAGTAAAAACACCGGGGAGCTGTTTTTT.

This clone was counted a few times. The CDR3 loop reads CASSSDRGDTEAFF. CDR3 DNA: TGCGCCAGCAGCTCGGACAGGGGAGACACTGAAGCTTTCTTT. The chain uses TRBV5-1 and TRBJ1-1; TRBD1 matches 9 bases. This CDR3 has 14 amino acids. Per germline, CDR1 SGHRS and CDR2 YFSETQ. The ends lost 3 bases at V and 3 bases at J; junction bases unmatched: 3. The full variable domain, in which reference TRBV5-1 and TRBJ1-1 provide the parts outside the CDR3, is KAGVTQTPRYLIKTRGQQVTLSCSPISGHRSVSWYQQTPGQGLQFLFEYFSETQRNKGNFPGRFSGRQFSNSRSEMNVSTLELGDSALYLCASSSDRGDTEAFFGQGTRLTVV.

This chain links TRBV7-6 with TRBJ1-6, with 7 positions matching TRBD1. CDR1 is SGHVS and CDR2 is FNYEAQ in the germline V gene. Trimming at V came to 5 bases and at J to 6 bases, leaving 10 bases not matched to a gene. The CDR3 runs to 16 residues. The CDR3 spells CASSPQGEGFNSPLHF. For the CDR3, the DNA is TGTGCCAGCAGCCCCCAGGGGGAGGGGTTTAATTCACCCCTCCACTTT.

This chain links TRBV11-2 with TRBJ2-1; 9 bases map to TRBD2. After removal of 2 bases from V and 3 bases from J, the junction contained 2 bases not matched to a gene. CDR1 and CDR2 (germline): SGHAT, FQNNGV. The CDR3 runs 15 residues. The CDR3 DNA reads as TGTGCCAGCAGCTTATCTAGCGGGGTCTACAATGAGCAGTTCTTC. Translating gives CASSLSSGVYNEQFF.